A single sample gave rise to the 13 T cell receptor beta chains below, sequenced in a study of T-cell reconstitution after alpha-beta-depleted transplantation in children. TCRbeta library construction was performed incorporating unique molecular identifiers. Each CDR3 protein gets one entry after TCRdb re-called the PCR reads with MiXCR. Among 250,000 to 300,000 distinct CDR3 sequences listed, more than 9% were seen once. The sample here was PBMCs from the stem cell graft donor, taken from the stem cell graft. These receptors originate from a human donor who donated a stem cell graft to a child with SCID.

This CDR3 reads CASSSTAHSNQPQHF. CDR3 DNA: TGTGCCAGCAGCTCGACAGCCCATAGCAATCAGCCCCAGCATTTT. The chain recombines TRBV7-2 with TRBJ1-5; the D gene is possibly TRBD1 (5 bases). CDR1 and CDR2 from the germline V gene are SGHTA and FQGNSA. Trimming pared 4 bases from V and 0 bases from J, leaving 10 bases between. The CDR3 is 15 residues long.

Only a few counts were recorded for this clonotype. The chain joins TRBV20-1 to TRBJ2-7; possible D gene TRBD1, 5 bases. The CDR3 is 16 amino acids. V was shortened by 0 bases and J by 3 bases, with 18 bases between the two germline ends. Germline CDR1 DFQATT, CDR2 SNEGSKA (reference sequence). The CDR3: CSARDIRALPYYEQYF. In DNA form, the CDR3 reads TGCAGTGCTAGAGATATCAGGGCCCTACCCTACTACGAGCAGTACTTC.

In the case of this clonotype: A junction end diverges from the germline sequence, so it may reflect a read error. The chain is built from TRBV5-4 and TRBJ2-1; 10 nucleotides line up with TRBD1. This CDR3 comprises 11 residues. The germline gives CDR1 SGHNT, CDR2 YYREEE (reference sequence). CDR3 in DNA: TGTGCCACCAGGTCGGGGACAGGGGTGGTCTTC. Amino acids: CATRSGTGVVF.

This clonotype was seen many times. The V gene is TRBV5-1, the J gene TRBJ1-4; D gene uncertain. CDR1 is SGHRS, CDR2 YFSETQ, per germline. V lost 5 bases to trimming and J lost 0 bases, with 8 bases between them. The CDR3 covers 14 residues. The CDR3 DNA follows: TGCGCCAGCAGGGTTTCCGCAACTAATGAAAAACTGTTTTTT. Translation: CASRVSATNEKLFF.

This clonotype was observed a handful of times. This chain uses TRBV7-9 with TRBJ1-6; 8 bases are a match to TRBD1. The CDR3 extends over 16 amino acids. The germline gives CDR1 SEHNR, CDR2 FQNEAQ (reference sequence). V gave up 1 base and J gave up 11 bases; unmatched junction bases: 10. CDR3 loop: CASSLDPFSTGAPLHF. DNA of the CDR3: TGTGCCAGCAGCTTAGATCCTTTTTCGACAGGGGCACCCCTCCACTTT.

This chain uses TRBV5-1 with TRBJ2-2, with 7 bases fitting TRBD2. V was pared by 4 bases and J by 7 bases, with 1 base of the junction left unmatched. This CDR3 region has 12 residues. Germline loops: CDR1 SGHRS, CDR2 YFSETQ. The CDR3 DNA sequence: TGCGCCAGCAGCACGGGAGGCGGGGAGCTGTTTTTT. Translated, it gives CASSTGGGELFF.

Ten or more counts support this clonotype. The chain recombines TRBV15 with TRBJ2-7, with D unclear. Between the trimmed V and J ends, which lost 4 bases and 0 bases, there was a span of 4 bases. This CDR3 spans 12 amino acids. From germline, CDR1 is LNHNV and CDR2 YYDKDF (reference sequence). The CDR3 DNA reads as TGTGCCACCAGCACAGGCTCCTACGAGCAGTACTTC. Its protein product is CATSTGSYEQYF.

This clonotype occurred many times. This CDR3 is CSVQVRDRFPYEQYF. Written as DNA, the CDR3 is TGCAGCGTTCAAGTTAGGGACAGGTTCCCCTACGAGCAGTACTTC. The chain employs TRBV29-1 and TRBJ2-7, with 8 nucleotides matching TRBD1. The CDR3 consists of 15 residues. The ends lost 5 bases at V and 2 bases at J; junction bases unmatched: 11. CDR1 is SQVTM, CDR2 ANQGSEA, per germline.

This clonotype has just a few counts. V gene TRBV20-1 combines with J gene TRBJ1-2; possible D gene TRBD1, 5 bases. The CDR3 is 12 residues long. Between the trimmed V and J ends, which lost 0 bases and 6 bases, there was a span of 8 bases. Germline values: CDR1 DFQATT, CDR2 SNEGSKA (reference sequence). This chain's CDR3 is CSARDGRDGYTF. The DNA of the CDR3 is TGCAGTGCTAGAGATGGCAGGGATGGCTACACCTTC.

V usage is TRBV5-1 and J usage is TRBJ2-7, with D unresolved. Germline lookup yields CDR1 SGHRS and CDR2 YFSETQ. The CDR3 consists of 13 residues. The V end was cut by 3 bases, the J end by 0 bases, with 7 bases between. CDR3 amino acids: CASSSILSYEQYF. The CDR3 nucleotides read TGCGCCAGCAGCTCAATACTCTCCTACGAGCAGTACTTC.

This clonotype was seen ten or more times. This chain joins TRBV2 and TRBJ2-1, with D perhaps TRBD1 (6 bases). This CDR3 contains 13 residues. V lost 7 bases to trimming and J lost 10 bases, with 17 bases between them. CDR1 and CDR2 (germline): SNHLY, FYNNEI. CDR3: CASTKDSLGEQFF. CDR3 DNA sequence: TGTGCCAGCACCAAGGACAGTCTTGGAGAGCAGTTCTTC.

This clonotype showed up many times. V and J are TRBV25-1 and TRBJ1-1; D might be TRBD1 (5 bases). The CDR3 spans 14 residues. V was trimmed by 6 bases and J by 3 bases, leaving 14 bases between them. Germline V lookup: CDR1 MGHDK, CDR2 SYGVNS. CDR3 sequence (DNA): TGTGCCAGCAGGGGGACCCCAAGGGACACTGAAGCTTTCTTT. Amino acid sequence: CASRGTPRDTEAFF. Variable domain in full (rest from reference TRBV25-1 and TRBJ1-1): EADIYQTPRYLVIGTGKKITLECSQTMGHDKMYWYQQDPGMELHLIHYSYGVNSTEKGDLSSESTVSRIRTEHFPLTLESARPSHTSQYLCASRGTPRDTEAFFGQGTRLTVV.

This clonotype was recorded at least ten times. The CDR3: CASSLEWQGGILNTEAFF. CDR3 sequence (DNA): TGTGCCAGCAGCTTAGAATGGCAGGGGGGAATTTTGAACACTGAAGCTTTCTTT. The J gene is TRBJ1-1, the V gene TRBV11-2; 7 bases map to TRBD1. The CDR3 is made up of 18 amino acids. V was clipped by 0 bases and J by 0 bases; unmatched bases: 10. Germline V CDR1 and CDR2: SGHAT, FQNNGV.